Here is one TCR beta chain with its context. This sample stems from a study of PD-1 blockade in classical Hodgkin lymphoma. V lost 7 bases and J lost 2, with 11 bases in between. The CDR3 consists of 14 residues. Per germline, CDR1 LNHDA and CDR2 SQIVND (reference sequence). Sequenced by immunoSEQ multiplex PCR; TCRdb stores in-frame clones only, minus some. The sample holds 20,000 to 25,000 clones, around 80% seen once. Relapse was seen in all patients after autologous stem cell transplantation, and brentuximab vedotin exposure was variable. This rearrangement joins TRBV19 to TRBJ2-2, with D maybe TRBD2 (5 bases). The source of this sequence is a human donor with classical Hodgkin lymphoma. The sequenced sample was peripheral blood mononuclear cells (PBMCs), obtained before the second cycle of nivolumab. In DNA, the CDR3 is TGTGCCAGTATAGGACTGTATAACACCGGGGAGCTGTTTTTT. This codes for CASIGLYNTGELFF.